These 2 T cell receptor beta chains originate from one sample sequenced in a study of blood T cell repertoires in COVID-19. Generated by immunoSEQ multiplex PCR, the TCRdb table keeps only in-frame clones and is missing some. The table has about 210,000 clones, roughly four fifths seen once. Sequencing was carried out using peripheral blood. The receptors shown here come from a woman aged 40 to 49 with active or convalescent COVID-19.

The chain has TRBV30 and TRBJ1-3, with 10 bases matching TRBD1. Losses at the gene ends were 3 bases for V and 4 bases for J; bases not matched to a gene: 9. Germline lookup yields CDR1 GTSNPN and CDR2 SVGIG (reference sequence). This CDR3 is 16 amino acids long. The CDR3 DNA reads TGTGCCTGGAGCGGGGGACAGGGGACTAGAGGAAACACCATATATTTT. Amino acids: CAWSGGQGTRGNTIYF.

The rearrangement links TRBV7-2 to TRBJ2-1; maybe TRBD2 (5 bases). Germline values: CDR1 SGHTA, CDR2 FQGNSA. V was trimmed by 4 bases and J by 4 bases, leaving 8 bases between them. The CDR3 is 13 residues long. CDR3 protein: CASSWGVYNEQFF. The DNA of the CDR3 is TGTGCCAGCAGCTGGGGAGTGTACAATGAGCAGTTCTTC.